Following are 28 T cell receptor beta chains from one sample sequenced in a study of blood T cell repertoires in COVID-19. The data were produced by immunoSEQ multiplex PCR, yet TCRdb's version contains in-frame clones alone and is incomplete. Of some 120,000 clones listed, approximately 84% are singletons. Sample: peripheral blood. Source of these receptors: a man aged 40-55 years with acute or convalescent COVID-19.

The rearrangement uses TRBV19 and TRBJ2-4; 7 nucleotides align to TRBD1. The CDR3 is 12 amino acids. Germline V gives CDR1 LNHDA, CDR2 SQIVND (reference sequence). V was clipped by 10 bases and J by 9 bases; unmatched bases: 9. CDR3 in amino acids: CATSIPGGIQYF. DNA of the CDR3: TGTGCCACCTCAATCCCAGGGGGCATTCAGTACTTC.

The chain links TRBV6-5 to TRBJ2-3; possibly TRBD2 for D (6 bases). The germline V gene has CDR1 MNHEY and CDR2 SVGAGI. V shed 2 bases and J shed 4 bases, with 13 bases lying between them. CDR3 length: 15 residues. The CDR3 loop is CASSYGPSVSDTQYF. Written as DNA, the CDR3 is TGTGCCAGCAGTTACGGGCCTAGCGTCTCAGATACGCAGTATTTT.

This chain uses TRBV2 with TRBJ2-3; 10 bases are a match to TRBD2. The CDR3 spans 14 residues. From germline, CDR1 is SNHLY and CDR2 FYNNEI. Trimming took 10 bases from V and 2 from J; bases not matched to a gene: 6. CDR3 coding DNA: TGTGCCACCCAGGGACTAGCGTTCACAGATACGCAGTATTTT. Translating gives CATQGLAFTDTQYF.

This clone has only a few counts. The rearrangement links TRBV30 to TRBJ2-7; 9 nucleotides agree with TRBD2. The CDR3 covers 14 residues. With V trimmed by 2 bases and J by 3 bases, 5 bases remained unmatched. Germline CDR1 is GTSNPN and CDR2 is SVGIG (reference sequence). CDR3 in amino acids: CAWSTSGRLYEQYF. Here the CDR3 DNA reads TGTGCCTGGAGTACCAGCGGGAGGCTCTACGAGCAGTACTTC.

This chain links TRBV21-1 with TRBJ2-3; TRBD1 reflects the table's D call only, with no check against the DNA. TRBV21-1 is a recognized pseudogene. This CDR3 is 17 amino acids long. The CDR3 loop is CASSPRPGMKFTDTQYF. Here the CDR3 DNA reads TGTGCCAGCAGCCCCCGGCCAGGGATGAAGTTCACAGATACGCAGTATTTT.

Here the CDR3 reads CASSGTTRETQYF. The DNA for the CDR3 is TGTGCCAGCAGCGGAACTACGAGGGAGACCCAGTACTTC. This chain links TRBV3-1 (or the pseudogene TRBV3-2) with TRBJ2-5, with no clear D. V shed 5 bases and J shed 5 bases, with 12 bases lying between them. The CDR3 covers 13 residues. Germline V lookup: CDR1 LGHDT, CDR2 YNNKEL (reference sequence).

The chain couples TRBV3-1 (or the pseudogene TRBV3-2) to TRBJ1-4; tentatively, D is TRBD1 (6 bases). The CDR3 loop spans 15 amino acids. Trimming stripped 3 bases from V and 8 bases from J, with 16 bases between. Germline CDR1 is LGHDT and CDR2 is YNNKEL (reference sequence). CDR3 DNA sequence: TGTGCCAGCAGCCAGGAAAGCAGGGGCCGCGAAAAACTGTTTTTT. It encodes CASSQESRGREKLFF.

The gene calls are TRBV20-1 and TRBJ1-2; 11 bases agree with TRBD1. In germline, CDR1 is DFQATT, CDR2 SNEGSKA (reference sequence). The length of the CDR3 is 16 residues. With 3 bases clipped from V and 5 bases from J, the junction kept 11 bases outside the gene matches. The CDR3 DNA reads TGCAGTGCTAGTGGCCTAGGGGACAGGGGGATGTATGGCTACACCTTC. It specifies CSASGLGDRGMYGYTF.

This clone was detected once. The chain employs TRBV7-2 and TRBJ1-2; TRBD1 matches at 9 bases. The CDR3 runs 14 residues. Per the germline V gene, CDR1 is SGHTA and CDR2 is FQGNSA. With 6 bases clipped from V and 6 bases from J, the junction kept 8 bases outside the gene matches. CDR3 sequence reads: CASRVDRGRHGYTF. CDR3 in DNA: TGTGCCAGCAGAGTGGACAGGGGACGCCATGGCTACACCTTC.

The rearrangement joins TRBV28 to TRBJ2-7; D is undetermined. This CDR3 spans 11 amino acids. Looked up from germline, CDR1 is MDHEN and CDR2 is SYDVKM. Trimming took off 4 bases at V and 2 bases at J, with 3 bases between the two ends. CDR3 region: CASSSAYEQYF. The CDR3 DNA reads TGTGCCAGCAGTTCCGCCTACGAGCAGTACTTC.

This chain connects TRBV7-9 to TRBJ2-2; TRBD2 matches at 8 bases. Losses at the gene ends were 1 base for V and 4 bases for J; bases not matched to a gene: 2. This CDR3 contains 15 residues. Per germline, CDR1 SEHNR and CDR2 FQNEAQ (reference sequence). The CDR3 spells CASSLVAGSTGELFF. CDR3 DNA sequence: TGTGCCAGCAGCTTAGTAGCGGGAAGCACCGGGGAGCTGTTTTTT.

This sequence joins TRBV7-2 and TRBJ2-6; the D is unclear. CDR3 length: 16 amino acids. Looked up from germline, CDR1 is SGHTA and CDR2 is FQGNSA. V was cut by 4 bases and J by 1 base, with 11 bases left in between. The CDR3 spells CASSSQALSGANVLTF. The CDR3 DNA is TGTGCCAGCAGCTCCCAGGCCCTGTCTGGGGCCAACGTCCTGACTTTC.

The chain carries TRBV5-1 and TRBJ1-3, with a tentative D call TRBD1 (6 bases). The CDR3 sequence is 14 residues long. CDR1 SGHRS and CDR2 YFSETQ come from the germline V gene. V was clipped by 4 bases and J by 0 bases, with 8 bases between them. This CDR3 is CASSRGYSGNTIYF. CDR3 DNA: TGCGCCAGCAGCAGGGGGTACTCTGGAAACACCATATATTTT. The entire variable domain, with the rest obtained from reference TRBV5-1 and TRBJ1-3, is as follows: KAGVTQTPRYLIKTRGQQVTLSCSPISGHRSVSWYQQTPGQGLQFLFEYFSETQRNKGNFPGRFSGRQFSNSRSEMNVSTLELGDSALYLCASSRGYSGNTIYFGEGSWLTVV.

The gene calls are TRBV28 and TRBJ1-6, with unresolved D. CDR3 length: 13 amino acids. The V gene lost 3 bases and the J gene lost 7 bases, with 7 bases spanning the gap. Germline V gives CDR1 MDHEN, CDR2 SYDVKM. DNA of the CDR3: TGTGCCAGCAGTTTGGCGGGGAATTCACCCCTCCACTTT. Encoded protein: CASSLAGNSPLHF.

The chain links TRBV3-1 (or the pseudogene TRBV3-2) to TRBJ2-7, with 7 bases aligning to TRBD2. V dropped 5 bases and J dropped 0; count of bases not matched to a gene: 7. Germline V CDR1 and CDR2: LGHDT, YNNKEL (reference sequence). This CDR3 has 15 amino acids. In DNA, the CDR3 is TGTGCCAGCAGCGTTGCCGGGGGGAGCTCCTACGAGCAGTACTTC. Translation gives CASSVAGGSSYEQYF.

This chain joins TRBV2 and TRBJ2-3; no reliable D call. The CDR3 length is 16 residues. Germline CDR1 and CDR2: SNHLY and FYNNEI. Between the trimmed V and J ends, which lost 1 base and 1 base, there was a span of 12 bases. The CDR3: CASSEVGSPGTDTQYF. CDR3 bases: TGTGCCAGCAGTGAAGTCGGGTCCCCGGGCACAGATACGCAGTATTTT.

The chain recombines TRBV6-2 or TRBV6-3 with TRBJ2-6, with D possibly TRBD2 on 5 matching bases. V was shortened by 5 bases and J by 1 base, with 18 bases between the two germline ends. Germline-derived CDR1 and CDR2 are MNHEY and SVGEGT. The length of the CDR3 is 18 residues. The CDR3 DNA follows: TGTGCCAGCAGTGAGGGCCCGCAGCATGGTTCTGGGGCCAACGTCCTGACTTTC. It is translated as CASSEGPQHGSGANVLTF.

The chain combines TRBV18 with TRBJ1-2; D is possibly TRBD1 (5 bases). Trimming shortened V by 3 bases and J by 3 bases, and 8 bases separated the two germline ends. The CDR3 has 13 amino acids. Germline CDR1 and CDR2: KGHSH and LQKENI. CDR3 loop: CASSPGQDYGYTF. The CDR3 coding sequence is TGTGCCAGCTCACCGGGGCAGGACTATGGCTACACCTTC.

The chain employs TRBV11-2 and TRBJ1-2, with 12 bases identical to TRBD1. The CDR3 sequence is 15 residues long. V dropped 7 bases and J dropped 2; count of bases not matched to a gene: 5. Germline V CDR1 and CDR2: SGHAT, FQNNGV. The DNA for the CDR3 is TGTGCCAGCACCCTCGGGACAGGGGGCAACTATGGCTACACCTTC. It yields the protein CASTLGTGGNYGYTF.

The rearrangement joins TRBV11-2 to TRBJ2-7; 8 positions match TRBD2. Per the germline V gene, CDR1 is SGHAT and CDR2 is FQNNGV. CDR3 length: 15 residues. V gave up 2 bases and J gave up 4 bases; unmatched junction bases: 7. This CDR3 is CASSLSRGGPYEQYF. CDR3 in DNA: TGTGCCAGCAGCTTATCACGGGGGGGGCCTTACGAGCAGTACTTC.

In this sample, this clone turned up many times. This chain links TRBV30 with TRBJ1-6; no definite D call. This CDR3 contains 13 residues. CDR1 is GTSNPN and CDR2 is SVGIG in the germline V gene (reference sequence). Trimming took off 1 base at V and 10 bases at J, with 11 bases between the two ends. CDR3 in amino acids: CAWSGQRASPLHF. For the CDR3, the DNA is TGTGCCTGGAGTGGTCAGAGGGCCTCACCCCTCCACTTT. The variable domain in full, with the rest retrieved from reference TRBV30 and TRBJ1-6, is SQTIHQWPATLVQPVGSPLSLECTVEGTSNPNLYWYRQAAGRGLQLLFYSVGIGQISSEVPQNLSASRPQDRQFILSSKKLLLSDSGFYLCAWSGQRASPLHFGNGTRLTVT.

The chain recombines TRBV29-1 with TRBJ2-1; a weak D match, TRBD2 (5 bases). V gave up 4 bases and J gave up 8 bases, with 15 bases separating them. This CDR3 is built from 13 residues. Germline CDR1 SQVTM, CDR2 ANQGSEA. The CDR3 region has the DNA TGCAGCGTTGGACTACCCCCCCGGGATGAGCAGTTCTTC. This sequence encodes CSVGLPPRDEQFF.

V usage is TRBV4-2 and J usage is TRBJ2-7, with TRBD1 matching 8 bases. The J segment lost 4 bases and the V segment lost 3 bases, leaving 8 bases of the junction unmatched. The CDR3 is 15 residues long. CDR1 and CDR2 (germline): LGHNA, YNFKEQ. The CDR3 nucleotides read TGTGCCAGCAGCCAGGCAGGGGGCGTTGGATACGAGCAGTACTTC. This translates into CASSQAGGVGYEQYF.

The chain employs TRBV15 and TRBJ1-5, with a tentative D call TRBD1 (5 bases). Germline V CDR1 and CDR2: LNHNV, YYDKDF (reference sequence). V lost 3 bases, J lost 3 bases, and 21 bases lay in between. This CDR3 comprises 18 residues. The CDR3 spells CATSRGHRGALINQPQHF. CDR3 DNA: TGTGCCACCAGCAGGGGCCACCGCGGGGCCCTAATCAATCAGCCCCAGCATTTT.

The CDR3 reads CASSAKWGQGIHYEQYF. CDR3 in DNA: TGCGCCAGCAGTGCAAAGTGGGGACAGGGGATTCACTACGAGCAGTACTTC. The rearrangement uses TRBV10-1 and TRBJ2-7; 10 positions agree with TRBD1. J gave up 3 bases and V 4 bases, and 12 bases lay outside the gene matches. Per the germline V gene, CDR1 is WNHNN and CDR2 is SYGVQD (reference sequence). The CDR3 runs 17 residues.

This clone occurred once. The V gene is TRBV11-3, the J gene TRBJ2-3; 12 nucleotides agree with TRBD2. This CDR3 spans 16 amino acids. Germline CDR1 is SGHNT and CDR2 is YENEEA. The ends lost 5 bases at V and 0 bases at J; junction bases unmatched: 3. The DNA for the CDR3 is TGTGCCAGCAGCCCTCTAGCGGGGGGGAGCACAGATACGCAGTATTTT. It codes for CASSPLAGGSTDTQYF.

The sample holds one count of this clone. The chain uses TRBV7-2 and TRBJ2-7; TRBD2 matches 9 bases. Germline CDR1 and CDR2: SGHTA and FQGNSA. The length of the CDR3 is 17 residues. The V and J ends lost 0 bases and 2 bases, in that order; junction bases with no gene match: 8. The CDR3 reads CASSLALGLAGPYEQYF. CDR3 nucleotide sequence: TGTGCCAGCAGCTTAGCATTGGGGCTAGCGGGGCCCTACGAGCAGTACTTC.

The rearrangement joins TRBV2 to TRBJ1-2; D unclear. The CDR3 covers 13 residues. Trimming took 1 base from V and 7 from J, leaving 10 bases between them. The germline gives CDR1 SNHLY, CDR2 FYNNEI. The CDR3 DNA reads as TGTGCCAGCAGTGAAGAATTTACTCTTGGCTACACCTTC. Its translation is CASSEEFTLGYTF.